This T cell receptor beta chain was found in a study of cytomegalovirus exposure and HLA in healthy donors. Findings of the study overall: TCR beta chains numbering some 160 were designated cytomegalovirus-associated. CMV serostatus alone was available as immune exposure information. In a later analysis, donors in an Asian-associated ancestry cluster reportedly had fewer N-insertions in productive TCRs than the cohort mean. Cytomegalovirus status was reportedly diagnosed by the classifier with high specificity and sensitivity.

Remarks on this clone: The antigen is not known.

The PCR employed 60 Vbeta primers together with 13 Jbeta primers. Clones were read by immunoSEQ multiplex PCR, and TCRdb kept only the in-frame ones, dropping some. This sample has some 140,000 clones, with less than 85% found just once. The source of this sequence is a woman aged 45 to 65 in good health and CMV-seropositive. Sequencing used PBMCs.

CDR3 sequence reads: CASTGLRGDEAFF. The DNA of the CDR3 is TGTGCCAGCACAGGTCTCAGGGGGGATGAAGCTTTCTTT. The gene calls are TRBV14 and TRBJ1-1, with 7 bases lining up with TRBD1. The V gene's germline CDR1 is SGHDN and CDR2 FVKESK. CDR3 size: 13 residues. J was trimmed by 7 bases and V by 7 bases; bases with no gene match: 9.